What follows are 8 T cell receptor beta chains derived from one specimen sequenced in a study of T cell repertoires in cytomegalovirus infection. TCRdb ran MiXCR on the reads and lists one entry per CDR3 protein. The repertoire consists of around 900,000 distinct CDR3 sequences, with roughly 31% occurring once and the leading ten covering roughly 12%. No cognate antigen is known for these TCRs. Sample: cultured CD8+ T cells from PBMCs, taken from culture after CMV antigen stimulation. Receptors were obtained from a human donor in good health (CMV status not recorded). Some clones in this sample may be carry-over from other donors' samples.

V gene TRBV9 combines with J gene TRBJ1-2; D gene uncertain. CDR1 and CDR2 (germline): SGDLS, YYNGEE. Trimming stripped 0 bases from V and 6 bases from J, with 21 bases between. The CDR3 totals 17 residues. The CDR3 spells CASSVDPREPTDNGYTF. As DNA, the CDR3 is TGTGCCAGCAGCGTAGACCCACGGGAACCGACGGATAATGGCTACACCTTC.

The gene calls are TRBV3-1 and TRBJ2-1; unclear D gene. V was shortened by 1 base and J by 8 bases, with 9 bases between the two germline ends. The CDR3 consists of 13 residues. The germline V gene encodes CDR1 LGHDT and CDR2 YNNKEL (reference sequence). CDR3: CASSQGAWDEQFF. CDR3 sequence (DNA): TGTGCCAGCAGCCAAGGGGCTTGGGATGAGCAGTTCTTC.

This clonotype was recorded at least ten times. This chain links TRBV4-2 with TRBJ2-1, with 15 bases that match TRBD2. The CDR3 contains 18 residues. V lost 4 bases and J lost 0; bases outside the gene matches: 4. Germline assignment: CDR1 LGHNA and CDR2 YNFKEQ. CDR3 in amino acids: CASSPGLAGGSSYNEQFF. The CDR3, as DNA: TGTGCCAGCAGCCCGGGACTAGCGGGGGGCTCCTCCTACAATGAGCAGTTCTTC.

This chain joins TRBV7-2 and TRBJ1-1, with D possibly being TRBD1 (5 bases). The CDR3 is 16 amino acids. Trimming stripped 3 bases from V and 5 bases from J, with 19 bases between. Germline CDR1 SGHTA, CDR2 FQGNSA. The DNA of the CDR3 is TGTGCCAGCAGCTTGGGAAATACGGGGCGGGGAACTGAAGCTTTCTTT. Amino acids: CASSLGNTGRGTEAFF.

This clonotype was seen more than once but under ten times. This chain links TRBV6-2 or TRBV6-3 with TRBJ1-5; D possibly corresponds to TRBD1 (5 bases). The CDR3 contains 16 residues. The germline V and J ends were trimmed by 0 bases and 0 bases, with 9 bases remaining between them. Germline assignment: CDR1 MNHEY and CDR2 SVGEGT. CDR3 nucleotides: TGTGCCAGCAGTTACTCGTCAGGGCTTAGCAATCAGCCCCAGCATTTT. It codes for CASSYSSGLSNQPQHF.

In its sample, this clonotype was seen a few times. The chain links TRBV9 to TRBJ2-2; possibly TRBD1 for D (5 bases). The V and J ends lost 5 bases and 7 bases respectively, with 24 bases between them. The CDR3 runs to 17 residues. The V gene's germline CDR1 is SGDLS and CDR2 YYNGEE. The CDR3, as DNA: TGTGCCAGCAGTGACTCTCATTTACAAGGGGTTGTCGGGGAGCTGTTTTTT. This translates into CASSDSHLQGVVGELFF.

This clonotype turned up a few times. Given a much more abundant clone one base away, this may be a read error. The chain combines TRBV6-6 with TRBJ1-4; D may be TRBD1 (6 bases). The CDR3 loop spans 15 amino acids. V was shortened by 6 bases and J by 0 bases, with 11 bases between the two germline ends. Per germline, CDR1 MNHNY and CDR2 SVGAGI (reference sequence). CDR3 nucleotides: TGTGCCAGCAGCCAAAACAGGGCAACTAATGAAAAACTGTTTTTT. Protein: CASSQNRATNEKLFF.

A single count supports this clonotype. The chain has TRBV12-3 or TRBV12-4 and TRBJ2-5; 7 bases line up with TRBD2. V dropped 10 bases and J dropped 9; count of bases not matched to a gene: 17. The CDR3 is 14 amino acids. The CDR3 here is CANSSGLPLRAQYF. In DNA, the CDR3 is TGTGCCAACAGCTCGGGACTACCTCTCAGGGCCCAGTACTTC.